The rows below give T cell receptor beta chains drawn from one sample of a study of blood T cells in healthy people across ages. TCRdb processed the 5' RACE reads anew with MiXCR; each CDR3 protein has one entry. The table records 700,000 to 850,000 distinct CDR3 sequences, under 40% of them present only once. The source material was blood. These receptors all stem from a man aged 18-30 years in good health. Both conserved end residues are part of each CDR3. The D gene is left open where the match is weak. Some rows have no size entry. The others give once, few or many, or a class for an expanded clone.

j_gene: TRBJ2-7
d_gene: TRBD2
abundance: NA
v_gene: TRBV5-1
CDR3aa: CASSLEAGGLSEQYF
CDR3nt: TGCGCCAGCAGCTTGGAGGCGGGGGGGCTAAGCGAGCAGTACTTC

j_gene: TRBJ1-2
d_gene: NA
abundance: NA
v_gene: TRBV29-1
CDR3aa: CSVEGRRPLGYTF
CDR3nt: TGCAGCGTTGAGGGCAGGCGGCCTCTGGGCTACACCTTC

j_gene: TRBJ2-7
d_gene: NA
abundance: NA
v_gene: TRBV21-1
CDR3aa: CASSNLAGDRDSYEQYF
CDR3nt: TGTGCCAGCAGCAACTTAGCTGGCGACAGGGACTCCTACGAGCAGTACTTC

j_gene: TRBJ1-1
d_gene: NA
abundance: NA
v_gene: TRBV21-1
CDR3aa: CASSKAPLSLNTEAFF
CDR3nt: TGTGCCAGCAGCAAAGCCCCTCTCTCTTTGAACACTGAAGCTTTCTTT

j_gene: TRBJ1-4
d_gene: TRBD1
abundance: NA
v_gene: TRBV27
CDR3aa: CASSSSGGQGKLFF
CDR3nt: TGTGCCAGCAGTTCCTCAGGGGGACAGGGGAAACTGTTTTTT

j_gene: TRBJ2-5
d_gene: TRBD2
abundance: few
v_gene: TRBV12-3/TRBV12-4
CDR3aa: CASRLVNLAAETQYF
CDR3nt: TGTGCCAGCAGGCTCGTTAACCTAGCGGCAGAGACCCAGTACTTC

j_gene: TRBJ1-2
d_gene: NA
abundance: few
v_gene: TRBV4-3
CDR3aa: CASSQDFGGGYTF
CDR3nt: TGCGCCAGCAGCCAAGATTTTGGGGGGGGCTACACCTTC

j_gene: TRBJ2-3
d_gene: NA
abundance: NA
v_gene: TRBV7-2
CDR3aa: CASSSQGRADTQYF
CDR3nt: TGTGCCAGCAGTTCACAGGGAAGGGCGGATACGCAGTATTTT

j_gene: TRBJ2-2
d_gene: NA
abundance: NA
v_gene: TRBV7-7
CDR3aa: CASSFGALDIQGTGELFF
CDR3nt: TGTGCCAGCAGCTTTGGGGCGCTGGACATACAAGGGACCGGGGAGCTGTTTTTT

j_gene: TRBJ1-5
d_gene: TRBD1
abundance: few
v_gene: TRBV6-2/TRBV6-3
CDR3aa: CASSGQGQNSNQPQHF
CDR3nt: TGTGCCAGCAGTGGACAGGGCCAAAATAGCAATCAGCCCCAGCATTTT

j_gene: TRBJ1-6
d_gene: NA
abundance: NA
v_gene: TRBV3-1
CDR3aa: CASSRSPGQVNSPLHF
CDR3nt: TGTGCCAGCAGCCGATCACCGGGACAAGTAAATTCACCCCTCCACTTT

j_gene: TRBJ1-2
d_gene: NA
abundance: many
v_gene: TRBV7-2
CDR3aa: CASSRGGPGRDYGYTF
CDR3nt: TGTGCCAGCAGCCGAGGGGGTCCAGGGCGGGACTATGGCTACACCTTC

j_gene: TRBJ1-2
d_gene: NA
abundance: few
v_gene: TRBV12-3/TRBV12-4
CDR3aa: CASSKGIYGYTF
CDR3nt: TGTGCCAGCAGCAAGGGGATCTATGGCTACACCTTC

j_gene: TRBJ2-5
d_gene: TRBD1
abundance: NA
v_gene: TRBV13
CDR3aa: CASNRGQAQETQYF
CDR3nt: TGTGCCAGCAACCGTGGACAGGCGCAAGAGACCCAGTACTTC

j_gene: TRBJ2-5
d_gene: TRBD1
abundance: once
v_gene: TRBV12-3/TRBV12-4
CDR3aa: CASTQDRVGDSEQYF
CDR3nt: TGTGCCAGCACCCAGGACAGGGTCGGAGACAGTGAGCAGTACTTC

j_gene: TRBJ2-1
d_gene: NA
abundance: few
v_gene: TRBV7-6
CDR3aa: CASSVAVWNEQFF
CDR3nt: TGTGCCAGCAGCGTAGCAGTGTGGAATGAGCAGTTCTTC

j_gene: TRBJ1-5
d_gene: NA
abundance: NA
v_gene: TRBV7-8
CDR3aa: CAGSLRGGNQPQHF
CDR3nt: TGTGCCGGCAGCTTAAGAGGCGGGAATCAGCCCCAGCATTTT

j_gene: TRBJ2-1
d_gene: NA
abundance: NA
v_gene: TRBV7-8
CDR3aa: CASSLGGVRSSYNEQFF
CDR3nt: TGTGCCAGCAGCTTAGGTGGGGTCAGGAGCTCCTACAATGAGCAGTTCTTC

j_gene: TRBJ2-3
d_gene: NA
abundance: NA
v_gene: TRBV7-2
CDR3aa: CASSLQADTLYF
CDR3nt: TGTGCCAGCAGCTTACAAGCAGATACGCTGTATTTT

j_gene: TRBJ2-1
d_gene: NA
abundance: few
v_gene: TRBV12-3/TRBV12-4
CDR3aa: CASRWGGGVSNEQFF
CDR3nt: TGTGCCAGCAGATGGGGAGGGGGCGTATCTAATGAGCAGTTCTTC

j_gene: TRBJ1-2
d_gene: NA
abundance: many
v_gene: TRBV25-1
CDR3aa: CASRGGFNYGYTF
CDR3nt: TGTGCCAGCAGGGGGGGGTTTAACTATGGCTACACCTTC

j_gene: TRBJ2-5
d_gene: NA
abundance: NA
v_gene: TRBV5-1
CDR3aa: CASSPHFRETQYF
CDR3nt: TGCGCCAGCAGCCCACACTTTAGGGAGACCCAGTACTTC

j_gene: TRBJ2-5
d_gene: TRBD1
abundance: NA
v_gene: TRBV6-5
CDR3aa: CASSPGGFFETQYF
CDR3nt: TGTGCCAGCAGTCCAGGGGGTTTTTTCGAGACCCAGTACTTC

j_gene: TRBJ2-5
d_gene: TRBD2
abundance: few
v_gene: TRBV5-1
CDR3aa: CASSTGTSGGQETQYF
CDR3nt: TGCGCCAGCAGCACTGGGACTAGCGGGGGCCAAGAGACCCAGTACTTC

j_gene: TRBJ2-7
d_gene: NA
abundance: few
v_gene: TRBV10-3
CDR3aa: CVISESIGPTKLAYEQYF
CDR3nt: TGTGTCATCAGTGAGTCGATTGGGCCTACTAAGCTAGCCTACGAGCAGTACTTC

j_gene: TRBJ1-1
d_gene: NA
abundance: NA
v_gene: TRBV12-3/TRBV12-4
CDR3aa: CASSPRQILNTEAFF
CDR3nt: TGTGCCAGCAGTCCCCGACAGATATTGAACACTGAAGCTTTCTTT

j_gene: TRBJ1-2
d_gene: TRBD1
abundance: NA
v_gene: TRBV5-1
CDR3aa: CASSFGTGTSGYTF
CDR3nt: TGCGCCAGCAGCTTCGGGACAGGGACGAGTGGCTACACCTTC

j_gene: TRBJ1-6
d_gene: NA
abundance: NA
v_gene: TRBV24-1
CDR3aa: CATSDPYGATLHF
CDR3nt: TGTGCCACCAGTGATCCCTACGGCGCTACCCTCCACTTT

j_gene: TRBJ1-2
d_gene: NA
abundance: NA
v_gene: TRBV5-6
CDR3aa: CASSLVAGRIANYGHTF
CDR3nt: TGTGCCAGCAGTTTGGTGGCAGGGAGGATAGCTAACTATGGCCACACCTTC

j_gene: TRBJ1-2
d_gene: NA
abundance: NA
v_gene: TRBV7-2
CDR3aa: CASSFQPGAWLYTF
CDR3nt: TGTGCCAGCAGCTTCCAACCGGGGGCTTGGCTGTACACCTTC

j_gene: TRBJ1-2
d_gene: TRBD1
abundance: few
v_gene: TRBV2
CDR3aa: CASREQGQLNYGYTF
CDR3nt: TGTGCCAGCAGAGAACAGGGGCAACTTAACTATGGCTACACCTTC

j_gene: TRBJ2-3
d_gene: TRBD2
abundance: NA
v_gene: TRBV20-1
CDR3aa: CSADLTSGGAGDTQYF
CDR3nt: TGCAGTGCTGACCTTACTAGCGGGGGGGCAGGAGATACGCAGTATTTT

j_gene: TRBJ1-3
d_gene: TRBD1
abundance: NA
v_gene: TRBV12-3/TRBV12-4
CDR3aa: CASSSTGGAGNTIYF
CDR3nt: TGTGCCAGCAGCTCTACAGGGGGCGCCGGAAACACCATATATTTT

j_gene: TRBJ2-3
d_gene: NA
abundance: many
v_gene: TRBV15
CDR3aa: CATSRVVNTDTQYF
CDR3nt: TGTGCCACCAGCAGAGTGGTAAACACAGATACGCAGTATTTT

j_gene: TRBJ2-5
d_gene: TRBD1
abundance: many
v_gene: TRBV5-6
CDR3aa: CASSLSGRGQETQYF
CDR3nt: TGTGCCAGCAGCTTGTCGGGCAGGGGGCAAGAGACCCAGTACTTC

j_gene: TRBJ2-1
d_gene: TRBD2
abundance: few
v_gene: TRBV30
CDR3aa: CAWRSGAYNEQFF
CDR3nt: TGTGCCTGGCGGAGCGGGGCCTACAATGAGCAGTTCTTC

j_gene: TRBJ2-2
d_gene: NA
abundance: NA
v_gene: TRBV2
CDR3aa: CASRGELFF
CDR3nt: TGTGCCAGCCGGGGGGAGCTGTTTTTT

j_gene: TRBJ1-4
d_gene: NA
abundance: few
v_gene: TRBV12-3/TRBV12-4
CDR3aa: CASSFVQGRGNEKLFF
CDR3nt: TGTGCCAGCAGTTTCGTCCAGGGCCGGGGGAATGAAAAACTGTTTTTT

j_gene: TRBJ2-3
d_gene: NA
abundance: few
v_gene: TRBV7-8
CDR3aa: CASGSYRVIADTQYF
CDR3nt: TGTGCCAGCGGAAGTTACAGGGTGATCGCAGATACGCAGTATTTT

j_gene: TRBJ1-1
d_gene: NA
abundance: NA
v_gene: TRBV28
CDR3aa: CASSLVLSNTEAFF
CDR3nt: TGTGCCAGCAGTTTAGTTCTGTCGAACACTGAAGCTTTCTTT

j_gene: TRBJ1-2
d_gene: NA
abundance: few
v_gene: TRBV5-1
CDR3aa: CASSLSLTTVYGYTF
CDR3nt: TGCGCCAGCAGCTTGAGTTTGACGACAGTCTATGGCTACACCTTC